This T cell receptor beta chain was sequenced in a study of T-cell memory formation after mild COVID-19. The wider study: Across donors, TCR clusters were largely donor specific.

About this clonotype: Its antigen remains unknown.

Whole-study findings and limits: CD4+ bias marked clones expanding day 15 to 37, unlike balanced contracting clones.

Germline CDR1 SGHRS, CDR2 YFSETQ. This CDR3 contains 14 residues. With 0 bases removed from V and 4 bases from J, the gap between germline ends came to 10 bases. TCRdb reprocessed the 5' RACE reads via MiXCR and lists one record per CDR3 protein. The sample lists 250,000 to 350,000 distinct CDR3 sequences; approximately 16% were seen once. What was sequenced was PBMCs or a T cell subset sorted from them (not recorded which). The genes are TRBV5-1 and TRBJ1-2; D remains unclear. The source is a man aged 18 to 29 who had mild COVID-19 (a few samples of this study predate the infection). Cell type and time point are not known. CDR3 region: CASSLDNGPYGYTF. CDR3 in DNA: TGCGCCAGCAGCTTGGATAACGGGCCCTATGGCTACACCTTC.